One sample yielded the 15 T cell receptor beta chains listed below, sequenced in a study of blood T cell repertoires in COVID-19. The repertoire was sequenced with immunoSEQ multiplex PCR; TCRdb's copy has only in-frame clones and lacks some. The data hold approximately 250,000 clones, with approximately 86% observed a single time. The sequencing input was peripheral blood. These receptors originate from a man between 40 and 49 years old with active or convalescent COVID-19.

J is TRBJ2-1 and V is TRBV2; D perhaps matches TRBD2 (6 bases). Germline-derived CDR1 and CDR2 are SNHLY and FYNNEI. V lost 7 bases to trimming and J lost 1 base, with 11 bases between them. The CDR3 is made up of 14 amino acids. The CDR3 DNA reads as TGTGCCAGCAATCCGGGAGCGTCCTACAATGAGCAGTTCTTC. Its translation is CASNPGASYNEQFF.

The DNA of the CDR3 is TGTGCCAGCAGTCCTCAGACTAGCGGGGGAGGAGATACGCAGTATTTT. This gives the protein CASSPQTSGGGDTQYF. The chain is built from TRBV27 and TRBJ2-3; 12 nucleotides line up with TRBD2. V was clipped by 5 bases and J by 5 bases; unmatched bases: 8. There are 16 residues in the CDR3. The germline V gene encodes CDR1 MNHEY and CDR2 SMNVEV (reference sequence).

The chain joins TRBV7-9 to TRBJ2-2, with 8 bases that match TRBD1. Germline lookup yields CDR1 SEHNR and CDR2 FQNEAQ (reference sequence). The V and J ends lost 5 bases and 5 bases, in that order; junction bases with no gene match: 13. The CDR3 contains 17 residues. CDR3 region: CASSQWSGGRGTGELFF. The CDR3 coding sequence is TGTGCCAGCAGCCAATGGTCAGGGGGCCGAGGGACCGGGGAGCTGTTTTTT. The full variable domain, rest sourced from reference TRBV7-9 and TRBJ2-2, is DTGVSQNPRHKITKRGQNVTFRCDPISEHNRLYWYRQTLGQGPEFLTYFQNEAQLEKSRLLSDRFSAERPKGSFSTLEIQRTEQGDSAMYLCASSQWSGGRGTGELFFGEGSRLTVL.

The genes are TRBV28 and TRBJ1-3, with D possibly matching TRBD1 (5 bases). Germline values: CDR1 MDHEN, CDR2 SYDVKM. Trimming removed 3 bases from V and 2 bases from J, with 14 bases in between. This CDR3 spans 16 amino acids. The CDR3, as DNA: TGTGCCAGCAGTTTGCCGGTCCAGGGCACTGGAAACACCATATATTTT. The encoded protein is CASSLPVQGTGNTIYF.

The V gene is TRBV5-4, the J gene TRBJ2-7; 9 bases map to TRBD1. V shed 4 bases and J 11 bases; nucleotides not matched to a gene: 7. The length of the CDR3 is 12 residues. Germline V gene lookup returns CDR1 SGHNT and CDR2 YYREEE (reference sequence). The CDR3 here is CASSQFGTGKYF. DNA of the CDR3: TGTGCCAGCAGCCAATTCGGGACAGGGAAGTACTTC.

The V and J genes are TRBV5-6 and TRBJ2-3, with D perhaps matching TRBD2 (7 bases). The CDR3 has 14 residues. The V end lost 4 bases, the J end lost 1 base, and 10 bases lay between the germline ends. Germline V CDR1 and CDR2: SGHDT, YYEEEE. The CDR3 DNA reads TGTGCCAGCAGCACGGGGGGCCGCACAGATACGCAGTATTTT. Its translation: CASSTGGRTDTQYF.

The table lists this clone with a count of one. The chain joins TRBV4-1 to TRBJ2-1; 9 positions agree with TRBD1. Per germline, CDR1 MGHRA and CDR2 YSYEKL. The CDR3 runs to 16 residues. V dropped 2 bases and J dropped 8; count of bases not matched to a gene: 10. The CDR3 DNA sequence: TGCGCCAGCAGCCAATGGGGACAGGGAGGTATGGATGAGCAGTTCTTC. Translating it yields CASSQWGQGGMDEQFF.

This chain uses TRBV9 with TRBJ1-1; D is unresolved. V was cut by 0 bases and J by 1 base, with 7 bases left in between. CDR3 length: 14 amino acids. Germline V lookup: CDR1 SGDLS, CDR2 YYNGEE. CDR3 sequence (DNA): TGTGCCAGCAGCGTAGTTTCGGGGAACACTGAAGCTTTCTTT. Translation: CASSVVSGNTEAFF.

The chain couples TRBV4-2 to TRBJ2-1; the match to TRBD2 covers 7 bases. The CDR3 runs 16 residues. CDR1 is LGHNA, CDR2 YNFKEQ, per germline. V gave up 0 bases and J gave up 3 bases; unmatched junction bases: 5. In DNA, the CDR3 is TGTGCCAGCAGCCAAGATGCGGCTAGCGGCTACAATGAGCAGTTCTTC. Amino acids: CASSQDAASGYNEQFF.

The rearrangement links TRBV30 to TRBJ1-1, with TRBD1 matching over 7 bases. CDR3 length: 13 residues. Germline values: CDR1 GTSNPN, CDR2 SVGIG (reference sequence). Germline trimming cut 1 base from V and 7 bases from J; bases unmatched to any gene: 6. The CDR3 sequence is CAWSAQGFGEAFF. The CDR3 nucleotides read TGTGCCTGGAGTGCACAGGGGTTTGGTGAAGCTTTCTTT.

The chain has TRBV19 and TRBJ1-5, with a weak D call TRBD1 (5 bases). Germline CDR1 is LNHDA and CDR2 is SQIVND (reference sequence). V lost 6 bases to trimming and J lost 7 bases, with 25 bases between them. CDR3 length equals 17 residues. Here the CDR3 DNA reads TGTGCCAGTAGCCCTGCAGCACAGGAGATGATGAGGCAGCCCCAGCATTTT. It is translated as CASSPAAQEMMRQPQHF.

V gene TRBV19 combines with J gene TRBJ2-5; 9 bases agree with TRBD1. Trimming cost V 7 bases and J 5 bases; bases outside gene matches: 8. The CDR3 contains 14 residues. Germline V lookup: CDR1 LNHDA, CDR2 SQIVND (reference sequence). In DNA form, the CDR3 reads TGTGCCAGTATGGACAGGGGAGGGTTGGAGACCCAGTACTTC. Protein sequence: CASMDRGGLETQYF.

The chain uses TRBV5-1 and TRBJ2-7; D gene ambiguous. CDR3 size: 13 residues. The germline V gene encodes CDR1 SGHRS and CDR2 YFSETQ. V shed 0 bases and J shed 3 bases, with 7 bases lying between them. The CDR3 DNA reads TGCGCCAGCAGCTTGGGACTGAACTACGAGCAGTACTTC. Encoded protein: CASSLGLNYEQYF.

The chain couples TRBV7-2 to TRBJ1-1, with D tentatively TRBD1 (6 bases). CDR3 length: 14 residues. In germline, CDR1 is SGHTA, CDR2 FQGNSA. The germline V and J ends were trimmed by 6 bases and 4 bases, with 15 bases remaining between them. The CDR3 here is CASRTSPGATEAFF. DNA of the CDR3: TGTGCCAGCAGAACCTCCCCAGGGGCCACTGAAGCTTTCTTT.

There are a few counts of this clone. CDR3 residues: CASSLVSQNIQYF. In nucleotides, the CDR3 is TGTGCCAGCTCCCTTGTTAGCCAAAACATTCAGTACTTC. The genes are TRBV28 and TRBJ2-4, with no clear D. V dropped 8 bases and J dropped 5 bases, with 13 bases sitting between them. Germline CDR1 reads MDHEN; CDR2 reads SYDVKM. This CDR3 spans 13 amino acids.